These T cell receptor beta chains were read from a single sample in a study of T cell repertoires in cytomegalovirus infection. Each CDR3 protein is one row after TCRdb ran MiXCR on the reads. The sample yields around 71,000 distinct CDR3 sequences, roughly 37% seen once. These TCRs are of unknown antigen specificity. Material: CD8+ T cells from cultured PBMCs, obtained from culture after CMV antigen stimulation. These receptors came from a human donor in good health (CMV status not recorded). Some clones in this sample may be carry-over from other donors' samples. Each CDR3 is given with its conserved first and last residue. A D gene is named only where the DNA matches it firmly. Clone sizes are given selectively: once, few, many, or a class where the clone is expanded.

clone size: .
V gene: TRBV5-1
J gene: TRBJ2-5
D gene: .
CDR3 protein: CASSYSTPLLETQYF
CDR3 DNA: TGCGCCAGCAGCTACTCCACCCCCCTATTGGAGACCCAGTACTTC

clone size: .
V gene: TRBV4-1
J gene: TRBJ1-1
D gene: TRBD1
CDR3 protein: CASSPRATGTGNTEAFF
CDR3 DNA: TGCGCCAGCAGCCCTAGGGCTACCGGGACAGGGAACACTGAAGCTTTCTTT

clone size: .
V gene: TRBV14
J gene: TRBJ2-1
D gene: TRBD2
CDR3 protein: CASSQAGGLYNEQFF
CDR3 DNA: TGTGCTAGCAGCCAAGCGGGGGGCCTCTACAATGAGCAGTTCTTC

clone size: few
V gene: TRBV25-1
J gene: TRBJ1-2
D gene: TRBD1
CDR3 protein: CASSLGGADYGYTF
CDR3 DNA: TGTGCCAGCAGTCTAGGGGGCGCTGACTATGGCTACACCTTC

clone size: .
V gene: TRBV7-9
J gene: TRBJ1-3
D gene: TRBD1
CDR3 protein: CASSSPTQGVGFGNTIYF
CDR3 DNA: TGTGCCAGCAGCTCACCGACCCAGGGGGTCGGGTTTGGAAACACCATATATTTT

clone size: .
V gene: TRBV6-2/TRBV6-3
J gene: TRBJ2-7
D gene: .
CDR3 protein: CASSYGGSYEQYF
CDR3 DNA: TGTGCCAGCAGTTACGGGGGGTCCTACGAGCAGTACTTC

clone size: many
V gene: TRBV7-2
J gene: TRBJ2-7
D gene: TRBD2
CDR3 protein: CASSLISGGPGEQYF
CDR3 DNA: TGTGCCAGCAGCTTAATTAGCGGGGGGCCGGGAGAGCAGTACTTC

clone size: .
V gene: TRBV28
J gene: TRBJ1-5
D gene: .
CDR3 protein: CASSFAEGTGNSNQPQHF
CDR3 DNA: TGTGCCAGCAGTTTCGCCGAGGGCACCGGTAATAGCAATCAGCCCCAGCATTTT

clone size: .
V gene: TRBV7-9
J gene: TRBJ2-5
D gene: TRBD2
CDR3 protein: CASRRTSGTYQETQYF
CDR3 DNA: TGTGCCAGCAGACGGACTAGCGGGACATACCAAGAGACCCAGTACTTC

clone size: .
V gene: TRBV4-3
J gene: TRBJ2-6
D gene: .
CDR3 protein: CASSPGKGSGANVLTF
CDR3 DNA: TGCGCCAGCAGCCCGGGGAAGGGGTCTGGGGCCAACGTCCTGACTTTC

clone size: .
V gene: TRBV7-9
J gene: TRBJ2-1
D gene: TRBD2
CDR3 protein: CASSHNGGYNEQFF
CDR3 DNA: TGTGCCAGCAGCCACAACGGGGGGTACAATGAGCAGTTCTTC

clone size: few
V gene: TRBV5-5
J gene: TRBJ2-1
D gene: TRBD2
CDR3 protein: CASSSFTSGGRPPSEFF
CDR3 DNA: TGTGCCAGCAGCTCGTTCACTAGCGGGGGACGCCCACCCTCCGAGTTCTTC

clone size: .
V gene: TRBV7-6
J gene: TRBJ1-2
D gene: .
CDR3 protein: CASSLENRDGYTF
CDR3 DNA: TGTGCCAGCAGCTTAGAAAACAGGGATGGCTACACCTTC

clone size: few
V gene: TRBV7-9
J gene: TRBJ1-2
D gene: .
CDR3 protein: CASSFGNAYTF
CDR3 DNA: TGTGCCAGCAGCTTCGGGAACGCCTACACCTTC

clone size: once
V gene: TRBV19
J gene: TRBJ2-3
D gene: .
CDR3 protein: CASRRGWGTQYF
CDR3 DNA: TGTGCCAGTAGGAGGGGTTGGGGTACGCAGTATTTT

clone size: few
V gene: TRBV9
J gene: TRBJ1-2
D gene: .
CDR3 protein: CASSGMDYGYTF
CDR3 DNA: TGTGCCAGCAGCGGCATGGACTATGGCTACACCTTC